Listed here is a single TCR beta chain. CDR3 length: 19 residues. Germline values: CDR1 SNHLY, CDR2 FYNNEI. V lost 9 bases, J lost 3 bases, and 21 bases stayed unmatched. Using immunoSEQ multiplex PCR, the repertoire was profiled, and TCRdb retains in-frame clones only, with some absent. The data show some 110,000 clones, 85% to 90% seen once. This specimen belongs to a study of T cell responses to AZD1222 COVID-19 vaccine. The sequences come from peripheral blood, collected on day 0 of AZD1222 vaccination. This chain uses TRBV2 with TRBJ1-2, with TRBD1 matching 11 bases. The clonotype comes from an adult in good health. CDR3 amino acids: CARRDEPGQGDETDYGYTF. DNA of the CDR3: TGTGCCAGGCGGGACGAACCGGGACAGGGGGATGAGACTGACTATGGCTACACCTTC.